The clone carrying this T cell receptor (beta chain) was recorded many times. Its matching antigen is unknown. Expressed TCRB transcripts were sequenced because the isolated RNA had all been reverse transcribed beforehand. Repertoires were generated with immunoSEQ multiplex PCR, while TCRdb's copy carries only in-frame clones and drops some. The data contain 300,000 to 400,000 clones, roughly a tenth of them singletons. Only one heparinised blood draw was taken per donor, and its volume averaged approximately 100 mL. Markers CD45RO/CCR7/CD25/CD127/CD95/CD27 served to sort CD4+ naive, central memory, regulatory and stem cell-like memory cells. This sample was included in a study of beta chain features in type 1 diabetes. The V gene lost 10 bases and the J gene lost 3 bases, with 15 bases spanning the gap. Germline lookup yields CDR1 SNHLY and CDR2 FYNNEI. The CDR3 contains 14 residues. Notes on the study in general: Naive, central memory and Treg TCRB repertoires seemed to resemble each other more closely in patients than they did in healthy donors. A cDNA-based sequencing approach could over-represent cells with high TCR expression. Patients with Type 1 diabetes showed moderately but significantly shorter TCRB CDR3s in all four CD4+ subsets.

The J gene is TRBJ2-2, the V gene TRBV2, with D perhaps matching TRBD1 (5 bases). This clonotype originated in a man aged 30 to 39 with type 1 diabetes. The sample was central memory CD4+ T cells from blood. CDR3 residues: CATKLGDHTGELFF. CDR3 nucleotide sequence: TGTGCCACCAAGTTAGGGGATCACACCGGGGAGCTGTTTTTT. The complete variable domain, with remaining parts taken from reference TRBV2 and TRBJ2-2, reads EPEVTQTPSHQVTQMGQEVILRCVPISNHLYFYWYRQILGQKVEFLVSFYNNEISEKSEIFDDQFSVERPDGSNFTLKIRSTKLEDSAMYFCATKLGDHTGELFFGEGSRLTVL.